Described below is a single T cell receptor (beta chain) sequence and its context. The antigen remains undetermined. The data originate from a study of cytomegalovirus exposure and HLA in healthy donors. Overall study findings and caveats: Reports showed the classifier diagnosing cytomegalovirus status with high specificity and sensitivity. In a later analysis, HLA-associated beta chains showed higher expansion and lower generation probabilities than comparable chains.

Use of 60 Vbeta and 13 Jbeta primers characterized the PCR. TCRdb's copy holds only in-frame clones and misses some; the assay was immunoSEQ multiplex PCR. The data contain 90,000 to 120,000 clones, 73% of them singletons. With 5 bases removed from V and 5 bases from J, the gap between germline ends came to 12 bases. The CDR3 extends over 12 amino acids. Germline values: CDR1 SQVTM, CDR2 ANQGSEA. The TCR sequence derives from a man under 40 in good health and CMV-seronegative. Sequencing was carried out using PBMCs. J is TRBJ2-5 and V is TRBV29-1, with D possibly being TRBD2 (5 bases). This CDR3 is CSVIGSVETQYF. In DNA, the CDR3 is TGCAGCGTTATTGGTAGCGTGGAGACCCAGTACTTC.